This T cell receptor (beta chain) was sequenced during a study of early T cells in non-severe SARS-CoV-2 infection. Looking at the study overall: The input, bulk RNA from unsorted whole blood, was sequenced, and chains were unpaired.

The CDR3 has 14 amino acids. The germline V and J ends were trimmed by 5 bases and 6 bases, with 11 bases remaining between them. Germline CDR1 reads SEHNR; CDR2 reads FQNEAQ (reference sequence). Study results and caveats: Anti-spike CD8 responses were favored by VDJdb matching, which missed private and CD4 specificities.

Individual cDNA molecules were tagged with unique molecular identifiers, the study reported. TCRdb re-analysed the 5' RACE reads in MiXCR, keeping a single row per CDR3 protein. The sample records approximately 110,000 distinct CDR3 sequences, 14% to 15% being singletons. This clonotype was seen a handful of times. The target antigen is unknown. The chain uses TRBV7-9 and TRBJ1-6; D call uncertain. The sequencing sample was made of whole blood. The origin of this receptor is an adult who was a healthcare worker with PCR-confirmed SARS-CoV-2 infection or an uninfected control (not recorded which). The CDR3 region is CASSEGRPNSPLHF. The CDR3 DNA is TGTGCCAGCAGCGAGGGCAGGCCTAATTCACCCCTCCACTTT.